This TCR beta chain was observed in a study of blood T cell repertoires in COVID-19. Study information: Specimens from acute and convalescent COVID-19 originated in the United States, Italy and Spain. PBMCs, B-cell-depleted T cells, or T cells were the source of the cDNA or gDNA that made up the material.

Losses at the gene ends were 5 bases for V and 10 bases for J; bases not matched to a gene: 9. This CDR3 contains 13 residues. Germline assignment: CDR1 SGHAT and CDR2 FQNNGV. Original methodology: Nucleated cell counts were estimated from reference gene primer amplification. This table comes from immunoSEQ multiplex PCR, and its TCRdb copy is limited to in-frame clones, with some not included. The V and J calls and clone size were taken over from that table, and D and trimming were inferred from the DNA. The sample comprises fewer than 300,000 clones, 65% to 90% of which are singletons, and over 2.5% rests with the top ten.

Sequencing was carried out using peripheral blood. This chain links TRBV11-2 with TRBJ1-1; 8 bases line up with TRBD1. This sequence originates from a woman aged 60-75 years with active or convalescent COVID-19. The CDR3: CASSLDRETGAFF. The CDR3 DNA reads TGTGCCAGCAGCCTGGACAGGGAGACGGGAGCTTTCTTT.